This TCR beta chain was documented in a study of cytotoxic CD8 clonotypes in ibrutinib-treated CLL (dated by TCRdb to the early 2020s). Concerning the study at large: The cohort had some eleven relapsed/refractory and some 15 treatment-naive patients; roughly 17 were IGHV unmutated. Responses were partial in roughly 24 patients and complete in 2; after median around 66 months follow-up, approximately 15 stayed in remission and about twelve progressed. Response samples were obtained after a median of approximately twelve months of treatment, with a range of roughly 6 to 40 months. On average, each sample had about 250,000 productive templates and about 89,000 productive rearrangements. Longitudinal samples were available for about 30% of the 86 trial participants. Cryopreserved peripheral blood mononuclear cells were collected before treatment, at response, and at either disease progression or sustained remission. Every remission and progressive disease sample was obtained while ibrutinib was still being received by the patients.

Overall study outcomes, separate from this receptor: Clonality rose at ibrutinib response, remained stable during sustained remission, and dropped back toward baseline at progression. Sampling times were not matched between patients in sustained remission and patients whose disease was progressing, and lymph node repertoires were not examined. Public clonotypes were rare and either contracted or stayed stable during treatment, and the rise in clonality at ibrutinib response reflected the expansion of private clonotypes. At baseline, clonality was higher than in age-matched healthy donors and showed a strong correlation with circulating CD8+ T-cell counts.

This clone has a single count. Its recognized antigen is unknown. No base qualities exist here, and no much larger clone lies one base off it. The goal of deep resolution MiSeq sequencing was a depth between 1 in 1 million and 1 in 200,000 T cells, and coverage averaged 10x per clonotype. The immunoSEQ hsTCRB Kit was used to generate TCR beta libraries. Per the source publication's procedure: The data were analyzed with ImmunoSEQ Analyzer and ImmunoSEQ Data Assistant, and V, D and J gene assignments followed IMGT definitions. Clonality, which ranges from 0 to 1, was calculated by subtracting the normalized Shannon entropy of productive rearrangement frequencies from one. Only overrepresented clonotypes making up at least 0.05% of each patient's repertoire were included in the public clonotype analysis. Some 13 repertoires from age-matched healthy donors, obtained from immuneACCESS, served as clonality controls. What TCRdb holds here is the immuneACCESS table cut down to in-frame rearrangements. Part of the clones is not present; checked against another copy, under half of the missing clones reflect an unresolved V gene, and the others are unexplained. The D gene and trimming were derived from the DNA, and the V and J assignments and clone size from that table. The table for this sample lists tens of thousands of clones; around 69% of them were counted only once. The top ten clonotypes cover just over 50% of the sample.

Interpreted using the paper, the time point label stands for: progressive disease on ibrutinib. Approximately 2 micrograms of genomic DNA were extracted from cryopreserved PBMCs for TCR beta library preparation. Longitudinal blood samples from CLL patients on ibrutinib monotherapy were analyzed using high-throughput TCR beta sequencing. Patients were enrolled in a phase 2 open-label single-center ibrutinib monotherapy trial. The CDR3, from cysteine to phenylalanine, totals 12 residues. Just CDR3 DNA is preserved here, 36 bases in frame from base 1. For this chain, trimming is 7 bases at the V end and 3 bases at the J end, and the number of junction bases without a gene match is 2. CDR1 and CDR2 (MNHEY, SMNVEV) derive from the germline V gene (reference sequence).

The receptor's source is a human donor with chronic lymphocytic leukemia. This sequence uses TRBV27 and TRBJ1-2; TRBD1 agrees with 7 junctional bases. The specimen was PBMCs, collected at disease progression, from a patient treated with ibrutinib. The DNA sequence is as follows: TGTGCCAGCAAGGGGACAGACTATGGCTACACCTTC. Protein translation: CASKGTDYGYTF.